The sequence of this TCR beta chain was determined in a study of T-cell reconstitution after alpha-beta-depleted transplantation in children. CDR1 is DFQATT and CDR2 is SNEGSKA in the germline V gene (reference sequence). V lost 6 bases, J lost 15 bases, and 13 bases stayed unmatched. CDR3 size: 12 residues. This clonotype was recorded many times. What it recognizes is unknown. Unique molecular identifiers were used to barcode this TCRbeta library. From the PCR reads, TCRdb called clonotypes with MiXCR, one entry per CDR3 protein. The table lists about 110,000 distinct CDR3 sequences, 5% to 8% of them singletons, with roughly 20% in the top ten. Points from the study as a whole: Diversity of TCRbeta at day 60 was high in some patients, arising from surviving recipient T cells and thymic progenitors. Alpha-beta T cells present about two months after transplant were reported to originate from several hundred expanded graft clones. A year post-transplant, T-cell counts and diversity derived mostly from newly produced T cells.

The source is a male patient between 2 and 10 years old who had a stem cell transplant for acute lymphoblastic leukemia, so the T cells may come from the graft donor. The sample in question was PBMCs, mostly from graft donor cells, obtained 360 days after TCRalphabeta/CD19-depleted stem cell transplant. J is TRBJ2-4 and V is TRBV20-1; TRBD2 aligns across 8 bases. Here the CDR3 reads CSARGAGAPRYF. As DNA, the CDR3 is TGCAGTGCCAGGGGAGCGGGAGCCCCCCGGTACTTC.